The 7 T cell receptor beta chains below all came from one sample that was sequenced in a study of PD-1 blockade in classical Hodgkin lymphoma. The protocol was immunoSEQ multiplex PCR, while the TCRdb copy is restricted to in-frame clones and leaves out a portion. Of 100,000 or so clones in the sample, around 89% are singletons; the top ten hold under 8.5%. With no exception, relapse followed autologous stem cell transplantation in all patients, and brentuximab vedotin exposure varied. The starting material was peripheral blood mononuclear cells (PBMCs), obtained before the second cycle of nivolumab. The receptors originated from a human donor with classical Hodgkin lymphoma.

This clone was seen only once. This rearrangement joins TRBV9 to TRBJ2-6; 14 positions agree with TRBD2. CDR3 size: 18 residues. Per the germline V gene, CDR1 is SGDLS and CDR2 is YYNGEE. After removal of 3 bases from V and 0 bases from J, the junction contained 2 bases not matched to a gene. The CDR3 protein is CASSATSGGGSGANVLTF. The CDR3 bases are TGTGCCAGCAGCGCGACTAGCGGGGGGGGCTCTGGGGCCAACGTCCTGACTTTC.

The rearrangement joins TRBV30 to TRBJ2-5; unclear D gene. This CDR3 has 13 residues. V was trimmed by 2 bases and J by 4 bases, leaving 11 bases between them. Germline values: CDR1 GTSNPN, CDR2 SVGIG (reference sequence). The CDR3 DNA is TGTGCCTGGAGTCGACCTCCGATAGAGACCCAGTACTTC. Encoded protein: CAWSRPPIETQYF.

The CDR3 nucleotides are TGTGCCATCAGTACACAGGGGGGTTCAAATGAAAAACTGTTTTTT. Amino acids: CAISTQGGSNEKLFF. This rearrangement joins TRBV10-3 to TRBJ1-4, with 8 nucleotides matching TRBD1. The V segment lost 5 bases and the J segment 5 bases; nucleotides outside the gene matches: 7. CDR1 and CDR2 (germline): ENHRY, SYGVKD. The CDR3 spans 15 residues.

This rearrangement joins TRBV13 to TRBJ2-7, with D possibly being TRBD1 (5 bases). The germline CDR1 and CDR2 sequences are PRHDT and FYEKMQ (reference sequence). V was clipped by 3 bases and J by 0 bases, with 12 bases between them. The CDR3 sequence is 15 residues long. The CDR3 DNA reads as TGTGCCAGCAGCTTGAGTACAGGCAACTCCTACGAGCAGTACTTC. This gives the protein CASSLSTGNSYEQYF. The full variable domain, its missing parts supplied by reference TRBV13 and TRBJ2-7, is AAGVIQSPRHLIKEKRETATLKCYPIPRHDTVYWYQQGPGQDPQFLISFYEKMQSDKGSIPDRFSAQQFSDYHSELNMSSLELGDSALYFCASSLSTGNSYEQYFGPGTRLTVT.

Here the CDR3 reads CATEGEDEQYF. As DNA, the CDR3 is TGTGCTACAGAGGGGGAGGACGAGCAGTACTTC. The chain uses TRBV10-3 and TRBJ2-7, with D possibly called TRBD1 or TRBD2 (6 bases each). Germline-derived CDR1 and CDR2 are ENHRY and SYGVKD. The CDR3 covers 11 residues.

V usage is TRBV27 and J usage is TRBJ2-7; D is perhaps TRBD1 (5 bases). This CDR3 spans 14 amino acids. V lost 4 bases to trimming and J lost 2 bases, with 12 bases between them. The germline V gene encodes CDR1 MNHEY and CDR2 SMNVEV (reference sequence). The CDR3: CASSYSGMPYEQYF. The CDR3 DNA reads TGTGCCAGCAGTTACTCAGGGATGCCCTACGAGCAGTACTTC.

This chain uses TRBV6-5 with TRBJ1-1; 10 positions match TRBD1. There are 15 residues in the CDR3. CDR1 and CDR2 (germline): MNHEY, SVGAGI. Trimming removed 4 bases from V and 5 bases from J; junction bases left unmatched: 7. The CDR3 DNA reads TGTGCCAGCAGTTTTACTGACAGGGGGCTGACTGAAGCTTTCTTT. Translating gives CASSFTDRGLTEAFF.